Here is one TCR beta chain with its context. The antigen remains unidentified. This sample is drawn from a study of T cells in localized non-small cell lung cancer. The study, taken as a whole, reports: Median roughly 57 top-100 tumor clones were shared with paired adjacent lung. Adjacent uninvolved lung tissue had the highest T cell clonality, exceeding tumor. Patients showing higher blood T cell density tended to see longer overall survival. Only one tumor region was sequenced, so heterogeneity remains possible.

Trimming shortened V by 5 bases and J by 8 bases, and 12 bases separated the two germline ends. This CDR3 comprises 13 residues. CDR1 is SEHNR, CDR2 FQNEAQ, per germline (reference sequence). TCRdb's table, derived via immunoSEQ multiplex PCR, lists solely in-frame clones and lacks some. Here the sample spans 35,000 to 40,000 clones, 90% to 95% being singletons. This receptor was taken from a female donor of 60 years or more with stage I lung adenocarcinoma. This specimen was peripheral blood, taken before any cancer treatment. The chain employs TRBV7-9 and TRBJ1-4, with D unclear. The CDR3 DNA is TGTGCCAGCAGCCGGTGGTTGTCGGAAAAACTGTTTTTT. It specifies CASSRWLSEKLFF.